A single sample gave rise to the 26 T cell receptor beta chains below, sequenced in a study of blood T cell repertoires in COVID-19. Produced via immunoSEQ multiplex PCR; TCRdb's table is partial and in-frame only. The table records roughly 150,000 clones, roughly nine tenths of them present only once. The sequenced sample consisted of peripheral blood. The receptor source for this set is a man in his 60s with acute or convalescent COVID-19.

V and J are TRBV5-1 and TRBJ2-1, with TRBD1 matching over 10 bases. Germline assignment: CDR1 SGHRS and CDR2 YFSETQ. The CDR3 has 15 amino acids. The J segment lost 7 bases and the V segment lost 0 bases, leaving 4 bases of the junction unmatched. The CDR3 nucleotides read TGCGCCAGCAGCTTGGCCCCGGGACAGGGGAATGAGCAGTTCTTC. This gives the protein CASSLAPGQGNEQFF.

The V call is TRBV27, the J call TRBJ1-6, with D possibly being TRBD1 (6 bases). Trimming left V 6 bases short and J 4 bases short, with 16 bases between. Per germline, CDR1 MNHEY and CDR2 SMNVEV (reference sequence). This CDR3 has 16 residues. The CDR3 bases are TGTGCCAGCAGCGAACAGGGTAATCTTTATAATTCACCCCTCCACTTT. This translates into CASSEQGNLYNSPLHF.

V gene TRBV24-1 combines with J gene TRBJ1-5, with a weak D call TRBD1 (6 bases). CDR1 and CDR2 (germline): KGHDR, SFDVKD. This CDR3 is 14 amino acids long. V gave up 10 bases and J gave up 0 bases, with 12 bases separating them. CDR3 sequence: CATSDRYSNQPQHF. In nucleotides, the CDR3 is TGTGCCACATCAGACAGGTATAGCAATCAGCCCCAGCATTTT.

The rearrangement uses TRBV19 and TRBJ1-5; D gene ambiguous. V was shortened by 6 bases and J by 0 bases, with 15 bases between the two germline ends. Germline V gene data show CDR1 as LNHDA and CDR2 as SQIVND (reference sequence). CDR3 length: 16 amino acids. For the CDR3, the DNA is TGTGCCAGTAGGGTCGAAGGCGGGTTTAGCAATCAGCCCCAGCATTTT. Translation: CASRVEGGFSNQPQHF.

The chain is built from TRBV18 and TRBJ1-1; unclear D gene. V was trimmed by 5 bases and J by 4 bases, leaving 17 bases between them. CDR1 KGHSH and CDR2 LQKENI come from the germline V gene. The CDR3 spans 15 residues. CDR3 nucleotide sequence: TGTGCCAGCTCAGCAGAGGGTTACGGATTCACTGAAGCTTTCTTT. Amino acid sequence: CASSAEGYGFTEAFF.

The chain employs TRBV29-1 and TRBJ1-1, with 7 bases that match TRBD1. The CDR3 sequence is 13 residues long. V lost 6 bases to trimming and J lost 3 bases; unmatched junction nucleotides: 7. CDR1 is SQVTM and CDR2 is ANQGSEA in the germline V gene. The CDR3 is CSVAGQPYTEAFF. CDR3 nucleotide sequence: TGCAGCGTCGCGGGACAGCCATACACTGAAGCTTTCTTT. The whole variable domain, remainder taken from reference TRBV29-1 and TRBJ1-1, is SAVISQKPSRDICQRGTSLTIQCQVDSQVTMMFWYRQQPGQSLTLIATANQGSEATYESGFVIDKFPISRPNLTFSTLTVSNMSPEDSSIYLCSVAGQPYTEAFFGQGTRLTVV.

V gene TRBV4-1 combines with J gene TRBJ2-5, with D possibly TRBD1 on 6 matching bases. Germline V gene lookup returns CDR1 MGHRA and CDR2 YSYEKL. Trimming stripped 3 bases from V and 4 bases from J, with 12 bases between. The CDR3 consists of 14 residues. This CDR3 reads CASSHRDKLETQYF. CDR3 bases: TGCGCCAGCAGCCACCGGGACAAACTAGAGACCCAGTACTTC.

The rearrangement joins TRBV29-1 to TRBJ1-1; D may be TRBD1 (5 bases). The CDR3 totals 16 residues. Trimming took off 6 bases at V and 0 bases at J, with 20 bases between the two ends. Germline V gives CDR1 SQVTM, CDR2 ANQGSEA. CDR3 protein: CSVRPRNRLMNTEAFF. In nucleotides, the CDR3 is TGCAGCGTCCGACCTAGGAACAGGCTGATGAACACTGAAGCTTTCTTT.

V usage is TRBV12-5 and J usage is TRBJ1-6; possible D gene TRBD1, 6 bases. Germline V gene lookup returns CDR1 LGHNT and CDR2 FRNRAP. CDR3 length equals 13 residues. The V gene lost 3 bases and the J gene lost 9 bases, with 9 bases spanning the gap. The CDR3 DNA reads TGTGCTAGTGGTTTACAGGGCGGTTCACCCCTCCACTTT. Its protein is CASGLQGGSPLHF.

The chain has TRBV10-3 and TRBJ2-1; D perhaps matches TRBD1 (5 bases). CDR1 ENHRY and CDR2 SYGVKD come from the germline V gene. CDR3 length: 12 residues. With 8 bases removed from V and 3 bases from J, the gap between germline ends came to 8 bases. DNA of the CDR3: TGTGCCATCGGGGCTAGCTACAATGAGCAGTTCTTC. This sequence encodes CAIGASYNEQFF.

This clone occurred once. The chain has TRBV7-6 and TRBJ1-6; D unclear. The germline V and J ends were trimmed by 1 base and 0 bases, with 19 bases remaining between them. CDR3 length: 20 residues. Germline V gene data show CDR1 as SGHVS and CDR2 as FNYEAQ. The CDR3: CASSLDPGSFYGSYNSPLHF. CDR3 bases: TGTGCCAGCAGCTTAGATCCAGGTTCCTTTTACGGCTCCTATAATTCACCCCTCCACTTT.

The genes are TRBV20-1 and TRBJ1-2, with D unclear. Germline CDR1 DFQATT, CDR2 SNEGSKA (reference sequence). The CDR3 sequence is 11 residues long. V was shortened by 6 bases and J by 8 bases, with 13 bases between the two germline ends. The CDR3 sequence: CSAPMEGGYTF. CDR3 DNA: TGCAGTGCCCCTATGGAGGGCGGCTACACCTTC.

The chain joins TRBV15 to TRBJ1-1, with 9 nucleotides matching TRBD1. The CDR3 has 15 amino acids. The trim removed 5 bases at V and 4 bases at J, leaving 8 bases unmatched. The V gene's germline CDR1 is LNHNV and CDR2 YYDKDF (reference sequence). The DNA of the CDR3 is TGTGCCACCAGCCGCGGGACAGGGTCTTTCACTGAAGCTTTCTTT. It codes for CATSRGTGSFTEAFF.

This chain links TRBV12-3 or TRBV12-4 with TRBJ1-4; D perhaps matches TRBD1 (6 bases). V was pared by 2 bases and J by 8 bases, with 9 bases between. The CDR3 consists of 13 residues. CDR3: CASSLFRGEKLFF. DNA of the CDR3: TGTGCCAGCAGTTTATTTAGGGGGGAAAAACTGTTTTTT.

The J gene is TRBJ1-1, the V gene TRBV5-1; no definite D call. CDR1 and CDR2 (germline): SGHRS, YFSETQ. V was trimmed by 1 base and J by 3 bases, leaving 10 bases between them. The CDR3 has 14 residues. CDR3 DNA sequence: TGCGCCAGCAGCTTGACGGGTTGGGACACTGAAGCTTTCTTT. Translated, it gives CASSLTGWDTEAFF.

This clone was observed a handful of times. In DNA, the CDR3 is TGCGCCAGCAGCCTGACGAGGCGGGGGGACACTGAAGCTTTCTTT. Protein product: CASSLTRRGDTEAFF. The chain combines TRBV4-3 with TRBJ1-1, with a weak D call TRBD1 (5 bases). CDR3 length: 15 residues. The germline CDR1 and CDR2 sequences are LGHNA and YSLEER. V lost 4 bases to trimming and J lost 3 bases, with 15 bases between them.

V is TRBV4-2 and J is TRBJ2-3; the D is unclear. From germline, CDR1 is LGHNA and CDR2 YNFKEQ. Trimming left V 1 base short and J 2 bases short, with 7 bases between. The CDR3 is made up of 14 amino acids. CDR3 sequence reads: CASSQGQDTDTQYF. The CDR3 DNA reads TGTGCCAGCAGCCAAGGGCAGGACACAGATACGCAGTATTTT.

This clone was counted once. The chain uses TRBV3-1 (or the pseudogene TRBV3-2) and TRBJ2-2; D might be TRBD2 (5 bases). The V and J ends lost 4 bases and 6 bases respectively, with 18 bases between them. The CDR3 spans 16 residues. Germline lookup yields CDR1 LGHDT and CDR2 YNNKEL (reference sequence). CDR3 protein: CASSPPGLLVAGELFF. As DNA, the CDR3 is TGTGCCAGCAGCCCTCCCGGACTGCTCGTGGCCGGGGAGCTGTTTTTT.

The genes are TRBV5-1 and TRBJ1-4; D is unresolved. The CDR3 contains 15 residues. Trimming shortened V by 2 bases and J by 4 bases, and 12 bases separated the two germline ends. Germline loops: CDR1 SGHRS, CDR2 YFSETQ. CDR3 coding DNA: TGCGCCAGCAGCTTCTCTGAGGGAAATAATGAAAAACTGTTTTTT. Its translation: CASSFSEGNNEKLFF.

This chain uses TRBV6-5 with TRBJ1-2, with TRBD1 identical over 7 bases. Unmatched junction bases numbered 7, after V lost 5 bases and J lost 4 bases. The V gene's germline CDR1 is MNHEY and CDR2 SVGAGI. CDR3 length equals 14 residues. The CDR3 here is CASSKTGFIYGYTF. CDR3 sequence (DNA): TGTGCCAGCAGTAAGACAGGGTTCATCTATGGCTACACCTTC.

This chain uses TRBV18 with TRBJ2-1; 10 bases are a match to TRBD2. The CDR3 extends over 19 amino acids. The junction had 10 bases not matched to a gene; V was cut back by 2 bases and J by 0 bases. CDR1 is KGHSH, CDR2 LQKENI, per germline. CDR3 DNA: TGTGCCAGCTCACCAGGATGGCTAGCGGGGGCGAGCTCCTACAATGAGCAGTTCTTC. Translation gives CASSPGWLAGASSYNEQFF.

V is TRBV4-1 and J is TRBJ1-2; the D is unclear. The CDR3 extends over 14 amino acids. Between the trimmed V and J ends, which lost 0 bases and 4 bases, there was a span of 9 bases. The germline gives CDR1 MGHRA, CDR2 YSYEKL. The CDR3 DNA reads TGCGCCAGCAGCCAAGACGGGAGAGTCTATGGCTACACCTTC. Encoded protein: CASSQDGRVYGYTF.

The chain links TRBV15 to TRBJ2-6; D possibly corresponds to TRBD2 (6 bases). This CDR3 is 15 amino acids long. Trimming took 3 bases from V and 0 from J, leaving 6 bases between them. The V gene's germline CDR1 is LNHNV and CDR2 YYDKDF (reference sequence). The CDR3 reads CATSRGGSGANVLTF. The CDR3 region has the DNA TGTGCCACCAGCAGGGGGGGCTCTGGGGCCAACGTCCTGACTTTC. Full variable domain (rest looked up from reference TRBV15 and TRBJ2-6): DAMVIQNPRYQVTQFGKPVTLSCSQTLNHNVMYWYQQKSSQAPKLLFHYYDKDFNNEADTPDNFQSRRPNTSFCFLDIRSPGLGDTAMYLCATSRGGSGANVLTFGAGSRLTVL.

The CDR3 is CASSIAGLGYTF. The DNA for the CDR3 is TGTGCCAGTAGTATAGCAGGTCTTGGCTACACCTTC. This chain connects TRBV19 to TRBJ1-2; no reliable D call. The CDR3 spans 12 residues. Germline V gene lookup returns CDR1 LNHDA and CDR2 SQIVND (reference sequence). The V gene lost 1 base and the J gene lost 7 bases, with 7 bases spanning the gap.

The CDR3 DNA reads TGTGCCAGCAGCCGAATATCCCCTTGGACTCTTGAAGTAGAGACCCAGTACTTC. Translation gives CASSRISPWTLEVETQYF. The V gene is TRBV6-6, the J gene TRBJ2-5; D is perhaps TRBD2 (5 bases). The germline V gene encodes CDR1 MNHNY and CDR2 SVGAGI (reference sequence). The CDR3 is 18 amino acids. Trimming removed 6 bases from V and 4 bases from J, with 27 bases in between.

The rearrangement joins TRBV29-1 to TRBJ1-2, with 7 bases aligning to TRBD1. V dropped 4 bases and J dropped 8; count of bases not matched to a gene: 7. The germline CDR1 and CDR2 sequences are SQVTM and ANQGSEA. This CDR3 is built from 12 residues. In DNA form, the CDR3 reads TGCAGCGTTGCGGGACAGCCAAGCGGCTACACCTTC. Translating gives CSVAGQPSGYTF.